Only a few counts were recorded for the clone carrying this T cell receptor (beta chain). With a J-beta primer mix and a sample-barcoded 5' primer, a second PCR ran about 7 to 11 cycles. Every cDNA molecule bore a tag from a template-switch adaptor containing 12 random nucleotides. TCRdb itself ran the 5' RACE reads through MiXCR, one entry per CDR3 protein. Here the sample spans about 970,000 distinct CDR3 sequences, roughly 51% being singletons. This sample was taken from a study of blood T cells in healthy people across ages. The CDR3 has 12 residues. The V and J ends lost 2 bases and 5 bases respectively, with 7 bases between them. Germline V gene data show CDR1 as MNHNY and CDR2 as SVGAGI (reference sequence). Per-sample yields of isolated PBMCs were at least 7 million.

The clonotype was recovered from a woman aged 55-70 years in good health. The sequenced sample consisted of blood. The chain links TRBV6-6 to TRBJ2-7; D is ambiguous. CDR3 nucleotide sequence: TGTGCCAGCAGTTACCCCCCAGACGAGCAGTACTTC. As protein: CASSYPPDEQYF.